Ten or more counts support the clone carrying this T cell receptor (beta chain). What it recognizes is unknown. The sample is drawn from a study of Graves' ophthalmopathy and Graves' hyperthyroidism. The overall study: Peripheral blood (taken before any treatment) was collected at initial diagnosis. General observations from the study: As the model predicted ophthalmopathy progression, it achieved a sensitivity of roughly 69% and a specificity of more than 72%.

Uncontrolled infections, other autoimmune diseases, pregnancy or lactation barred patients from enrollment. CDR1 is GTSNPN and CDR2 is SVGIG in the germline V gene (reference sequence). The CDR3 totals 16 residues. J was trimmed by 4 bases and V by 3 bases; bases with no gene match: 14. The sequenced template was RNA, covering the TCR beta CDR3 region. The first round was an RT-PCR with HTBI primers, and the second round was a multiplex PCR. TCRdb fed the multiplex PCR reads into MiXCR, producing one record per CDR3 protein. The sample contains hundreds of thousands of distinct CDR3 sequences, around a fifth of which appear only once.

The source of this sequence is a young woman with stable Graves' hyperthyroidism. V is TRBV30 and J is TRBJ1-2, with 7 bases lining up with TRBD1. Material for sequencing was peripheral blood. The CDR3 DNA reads TGTGCCTGGAGAGATCCTGACAGGGAGGGTTTCTATGGCTACACCTTC. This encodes CAWRDPDREGFYGYTF.